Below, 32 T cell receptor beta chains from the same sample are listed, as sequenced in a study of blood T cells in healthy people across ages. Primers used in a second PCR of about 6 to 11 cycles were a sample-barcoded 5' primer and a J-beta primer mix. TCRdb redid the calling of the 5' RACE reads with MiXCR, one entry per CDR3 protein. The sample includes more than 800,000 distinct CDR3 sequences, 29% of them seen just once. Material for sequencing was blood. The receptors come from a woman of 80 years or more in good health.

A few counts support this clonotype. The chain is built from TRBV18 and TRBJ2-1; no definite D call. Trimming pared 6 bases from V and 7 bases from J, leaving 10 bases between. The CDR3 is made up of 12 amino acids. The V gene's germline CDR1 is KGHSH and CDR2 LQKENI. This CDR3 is CASSRLVNEQFF. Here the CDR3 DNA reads TGTGCCAGCTCCCGGTTGGTTAATGAGCAGTTCTTC.

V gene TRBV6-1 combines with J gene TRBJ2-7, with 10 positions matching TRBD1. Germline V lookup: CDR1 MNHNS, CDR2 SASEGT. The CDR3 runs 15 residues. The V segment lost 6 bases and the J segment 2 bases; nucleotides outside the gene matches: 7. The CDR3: CASSEPGQGPYEQYF. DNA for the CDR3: TGTGCCAGCAGCGAGCCGGGACAGGGGCCCTACGAGCAGTACTTC.

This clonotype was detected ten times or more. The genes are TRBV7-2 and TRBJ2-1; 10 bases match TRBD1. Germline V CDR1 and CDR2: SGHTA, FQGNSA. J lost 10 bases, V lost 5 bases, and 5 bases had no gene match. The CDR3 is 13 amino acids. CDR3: CASSPQTGGEQFF. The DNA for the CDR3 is TGTGCCAGCAGCCCTCAGACAGGGGGCGAGCAGTTCTTC.

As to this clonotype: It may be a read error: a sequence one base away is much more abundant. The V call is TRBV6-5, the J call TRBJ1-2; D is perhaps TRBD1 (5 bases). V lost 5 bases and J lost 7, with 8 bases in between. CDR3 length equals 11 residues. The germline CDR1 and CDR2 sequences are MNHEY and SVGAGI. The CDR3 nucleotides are TGTGCCAGCAGTAACGGGGGTGGCTACACCTTC. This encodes CASSNGGGYTF.

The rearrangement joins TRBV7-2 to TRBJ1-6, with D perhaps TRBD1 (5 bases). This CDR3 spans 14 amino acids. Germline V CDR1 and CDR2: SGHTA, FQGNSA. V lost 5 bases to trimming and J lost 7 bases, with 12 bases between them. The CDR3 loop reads CASSEGLWNSPLHF. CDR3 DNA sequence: TGTGCCAGCAGCGAGGGACTCTGGAATTCACCCCTCCACTTT.

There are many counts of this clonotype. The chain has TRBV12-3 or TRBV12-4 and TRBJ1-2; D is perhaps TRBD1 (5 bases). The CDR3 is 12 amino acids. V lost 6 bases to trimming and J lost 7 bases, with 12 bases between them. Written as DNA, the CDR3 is TGTGCCAGCAGGGAGGGGTTTAGTGGCTACACCTTC. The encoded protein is CASREGFSGYTF.

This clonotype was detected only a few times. The DNA for the CDR3 is TGCAGTGCTAGATTAGGGGCGAACACTGAAGCTTTCTTT. Amino acid sequence: CSARLGANTEAFF. The chain couples TRBV20-1 to TRBJ1-1; TRBD1 is a possible D gene (5 bases). Trimming took off 2 bases at V and 1 base at J, with 8 bases between the two ends. Germline-derived CDR1 and CDR2 are DFQATT and SNEGSKA (reference sequence). This CDR3 spans 13 amino acids.

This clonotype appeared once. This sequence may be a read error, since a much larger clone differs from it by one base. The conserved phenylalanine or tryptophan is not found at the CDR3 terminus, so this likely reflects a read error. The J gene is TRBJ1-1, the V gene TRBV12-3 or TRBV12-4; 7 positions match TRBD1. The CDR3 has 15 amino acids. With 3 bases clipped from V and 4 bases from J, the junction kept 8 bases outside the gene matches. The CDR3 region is CASSFSRGPVTEAFV. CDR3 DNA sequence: TGTGCCAGCAGTTTCAGTAGGGGGCCGGTCACTGAAGCTTTCGTT.

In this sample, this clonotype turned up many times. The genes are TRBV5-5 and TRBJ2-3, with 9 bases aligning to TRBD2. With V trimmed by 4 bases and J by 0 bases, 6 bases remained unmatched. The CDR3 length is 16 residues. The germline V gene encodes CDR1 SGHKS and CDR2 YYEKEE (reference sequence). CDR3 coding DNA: TGTGCCAGCAGCCCTGCGGGGGGGGGCAGCACAGATACGCAGTATTTT. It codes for CASSPAGGGSTDTQYF.

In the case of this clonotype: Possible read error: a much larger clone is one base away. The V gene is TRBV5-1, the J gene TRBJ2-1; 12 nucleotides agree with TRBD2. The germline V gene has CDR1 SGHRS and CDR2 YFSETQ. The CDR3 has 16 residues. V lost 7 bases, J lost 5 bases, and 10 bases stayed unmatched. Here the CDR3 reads CASGGLTSGGHNEQFF. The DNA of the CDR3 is TGCGCCAGCGGCGGACTAACTAGCGGGGGGCACAATGAGCAGTTCTTC. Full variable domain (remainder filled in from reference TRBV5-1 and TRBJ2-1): KAGVTQTPRYLIKTRGQQVTLSCSPISGHRSVSWYQQTPGQGLQFLFEYFSETQRNKGNFPGRFSGRQFSNSRSEMNVSTLELGDSALYLCASGGLTSGGHNEQFFGPGTRLTVL.

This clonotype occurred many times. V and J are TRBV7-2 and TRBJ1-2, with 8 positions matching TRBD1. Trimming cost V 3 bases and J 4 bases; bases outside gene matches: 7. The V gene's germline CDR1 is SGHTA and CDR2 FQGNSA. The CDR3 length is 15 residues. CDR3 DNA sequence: TGTGCCAGCAGCTTTGGCGGACAGGGCACCTATGGCTACACCTTC. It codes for CASSFGGQGTYGYTF.

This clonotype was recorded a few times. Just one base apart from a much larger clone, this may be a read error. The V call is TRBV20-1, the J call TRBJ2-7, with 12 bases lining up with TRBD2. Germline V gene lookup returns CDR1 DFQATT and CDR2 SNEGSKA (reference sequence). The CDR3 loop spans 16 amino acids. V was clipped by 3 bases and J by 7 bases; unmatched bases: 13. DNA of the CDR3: TGCAGTGCTAGCGCGCAAGGACTAGCGGGGAGTAATGAGCAGTACTTC. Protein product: CSASAQGLAGSNEQYF.

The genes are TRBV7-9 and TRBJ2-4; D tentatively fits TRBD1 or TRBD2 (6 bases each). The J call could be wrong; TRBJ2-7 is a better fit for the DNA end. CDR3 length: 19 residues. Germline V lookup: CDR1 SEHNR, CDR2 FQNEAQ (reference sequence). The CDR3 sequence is CASSTQTYGGRGASYEQYF. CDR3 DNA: TGTGCCAGCAGCACCCAAACCTACGGGGGCCGCGGCGCCTCCTACGAGCAGTACTTC.

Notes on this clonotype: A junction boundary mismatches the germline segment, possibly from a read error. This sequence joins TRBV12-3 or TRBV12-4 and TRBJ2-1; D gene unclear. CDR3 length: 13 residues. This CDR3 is CACSFSSYNEQFF. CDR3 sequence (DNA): TGTGCCTGCAGTTTTAGTTCCTACAATGAGCAGTTCTTC.

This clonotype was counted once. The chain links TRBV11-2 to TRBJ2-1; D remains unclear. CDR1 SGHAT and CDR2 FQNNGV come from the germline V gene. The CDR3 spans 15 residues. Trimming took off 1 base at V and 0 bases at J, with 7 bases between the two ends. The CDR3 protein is CASSLGPRSYNEQFF. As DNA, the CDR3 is TGTGCCAGCAGCTTAGGTCCCCGCTCCTACAATGAGCAGTTCTTC.

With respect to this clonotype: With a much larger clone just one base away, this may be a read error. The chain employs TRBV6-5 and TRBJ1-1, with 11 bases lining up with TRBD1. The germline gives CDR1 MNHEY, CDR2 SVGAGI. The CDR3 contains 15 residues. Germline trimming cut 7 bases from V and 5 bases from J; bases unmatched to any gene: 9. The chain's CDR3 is CASKGQGGWMTEAFF. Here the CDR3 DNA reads TGTGCCAGCAAGGGACAGGGGGGATGGATGACTGAAGCTTTCTTT.

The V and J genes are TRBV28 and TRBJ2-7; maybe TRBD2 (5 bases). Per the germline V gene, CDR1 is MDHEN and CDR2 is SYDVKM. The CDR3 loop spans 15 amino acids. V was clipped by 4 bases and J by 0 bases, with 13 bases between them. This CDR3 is CASSSPGKVSYEQYF. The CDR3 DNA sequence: TGTGCCAGCAGTTCCCCGGGAAAAGTCTCCTACGAGCAGTACTTC.

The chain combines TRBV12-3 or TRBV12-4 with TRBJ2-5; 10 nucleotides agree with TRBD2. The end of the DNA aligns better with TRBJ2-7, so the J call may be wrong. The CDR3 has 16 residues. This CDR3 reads CASSLGGGTSDYEQYF. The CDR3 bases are TGTGCCAGCAGTTTAGGGGGGGGGACTAGCGACTACGAGCAGTACTTC.

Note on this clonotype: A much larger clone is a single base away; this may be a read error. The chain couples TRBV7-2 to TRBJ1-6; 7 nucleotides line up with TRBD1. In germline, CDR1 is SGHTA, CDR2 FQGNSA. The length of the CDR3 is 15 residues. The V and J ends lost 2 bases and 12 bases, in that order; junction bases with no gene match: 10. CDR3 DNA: TGTGCCAGCAGCTTAAGTGGTCAGGGGGGTTTACCCCTCCACTTT. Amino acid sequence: CASSLSGQGGLPLHF.

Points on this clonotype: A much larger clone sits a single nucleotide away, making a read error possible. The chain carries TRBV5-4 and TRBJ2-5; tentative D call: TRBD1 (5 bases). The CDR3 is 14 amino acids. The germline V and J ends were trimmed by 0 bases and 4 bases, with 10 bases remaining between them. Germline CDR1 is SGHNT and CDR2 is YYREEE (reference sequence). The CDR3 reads CASSLEGPGETQYF. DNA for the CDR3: TGTGCCAGCAGCTTGGAGGGGCCGGGAGAGACCCAGTACTTC.

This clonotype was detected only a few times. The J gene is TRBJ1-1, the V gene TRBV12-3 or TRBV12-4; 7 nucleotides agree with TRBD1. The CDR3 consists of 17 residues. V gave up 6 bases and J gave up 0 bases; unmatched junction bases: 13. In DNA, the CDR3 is TGTGCCAGCAGCCCAGCGACAGGGAATCTCATGAACACTGAAGCTTTCTTT. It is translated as CASSPATGNLMNTEAFF.

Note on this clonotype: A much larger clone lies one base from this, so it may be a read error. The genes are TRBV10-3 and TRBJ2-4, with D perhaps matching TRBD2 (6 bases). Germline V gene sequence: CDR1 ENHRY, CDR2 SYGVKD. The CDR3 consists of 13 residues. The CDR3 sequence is CVTGQPGENIQYF. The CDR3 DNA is TGTGTTACGGGGCAGCCGGGGGAAAACATTCAGTACTTC.

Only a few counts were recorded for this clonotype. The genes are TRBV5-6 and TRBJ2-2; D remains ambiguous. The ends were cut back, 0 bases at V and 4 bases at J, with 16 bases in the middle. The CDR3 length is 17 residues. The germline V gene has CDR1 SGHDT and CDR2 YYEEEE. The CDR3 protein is CASSLASTSGSTGELFF. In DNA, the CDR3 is TGTGCCAGCAGCTTGGCCAGTACGTCCGGAAGCACCGGGGAGCTGTTTTTT.

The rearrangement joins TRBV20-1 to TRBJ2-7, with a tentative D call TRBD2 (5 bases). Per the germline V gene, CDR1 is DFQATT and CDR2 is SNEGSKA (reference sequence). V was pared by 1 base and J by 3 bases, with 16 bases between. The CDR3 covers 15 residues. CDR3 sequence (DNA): TGCAGTGCTAGAGTTCCTAGCCGAGGAGACTACGAGCAGTACTTC. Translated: CSARVPSRGDYEQYF.

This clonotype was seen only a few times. The CDR3, as DNA: TGTGCCAGCAGTACAGGGGACAGGGGAACTGAAGCTTTCTTT. It encodes CASSTGDRGTEAFF. The chain uses TRBV6-5 and TRBJ1-1, with 10 nucleotides matching TRBD1. CDR1 and CDR2 from the germline V gene are MNHEY and SVGAGI. Unmatched junction bases numbered 5, after V lost 5 bases and J lost 5 bases. This CDR3 spans 14 amino acids.

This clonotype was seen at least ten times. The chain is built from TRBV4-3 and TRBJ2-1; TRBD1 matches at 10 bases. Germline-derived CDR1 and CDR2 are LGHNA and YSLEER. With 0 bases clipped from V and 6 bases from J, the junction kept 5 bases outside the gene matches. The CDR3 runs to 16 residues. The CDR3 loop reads CASSQDSGTGVNEQFF. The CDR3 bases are TGCGCCAGCAGCCAAGATTCCGGGACAGGGGTCAATGAGCAGTTCTTC.

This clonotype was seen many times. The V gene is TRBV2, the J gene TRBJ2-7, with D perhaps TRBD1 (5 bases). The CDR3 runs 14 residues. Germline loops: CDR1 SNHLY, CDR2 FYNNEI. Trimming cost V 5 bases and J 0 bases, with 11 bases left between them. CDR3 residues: CASSYTGSSYEQYF. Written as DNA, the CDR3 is TGTGCCAGCAGTTATACAGGATCCTCCTACGAGCAGTACTTC.

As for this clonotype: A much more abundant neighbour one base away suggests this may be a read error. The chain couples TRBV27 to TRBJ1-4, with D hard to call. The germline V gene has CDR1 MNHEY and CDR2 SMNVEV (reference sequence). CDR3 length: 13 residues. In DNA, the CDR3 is TGTGCCAGCGGGAGGAGGCGGAATGAAAAACTGTATTTT. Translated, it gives CASGRRRNEKLYF.

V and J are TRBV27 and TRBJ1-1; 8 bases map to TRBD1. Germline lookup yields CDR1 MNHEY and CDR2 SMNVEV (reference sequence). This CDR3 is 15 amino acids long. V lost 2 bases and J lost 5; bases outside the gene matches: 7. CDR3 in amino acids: CASSLGDRSATEAFF. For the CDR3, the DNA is TGTGCCAGCAGTTTAGGGGACAGGTCGGCAACTGAAGCTTTCTTT.

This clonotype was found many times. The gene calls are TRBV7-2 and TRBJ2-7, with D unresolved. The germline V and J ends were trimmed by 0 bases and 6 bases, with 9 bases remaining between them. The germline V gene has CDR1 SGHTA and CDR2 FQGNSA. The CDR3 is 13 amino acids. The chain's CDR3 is CASSLAIKLEQYF. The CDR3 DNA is TGTGCCAGCAGCTTAGCTATAAAGCTCGAGCAGTACTTC.

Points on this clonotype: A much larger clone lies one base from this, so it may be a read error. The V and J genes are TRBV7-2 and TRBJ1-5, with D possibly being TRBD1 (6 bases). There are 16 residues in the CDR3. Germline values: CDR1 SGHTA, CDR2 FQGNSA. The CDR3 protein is CASSLGGGIGNQPRHF. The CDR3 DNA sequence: TGTGCCAGCAGCCTAGGAGGGGGGATAGGCAATCAGCCCCGGCATTTT.

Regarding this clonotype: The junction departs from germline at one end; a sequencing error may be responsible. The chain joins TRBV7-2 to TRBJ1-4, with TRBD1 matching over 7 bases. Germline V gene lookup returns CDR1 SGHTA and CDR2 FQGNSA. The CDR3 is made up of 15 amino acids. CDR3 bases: TGTGCCAGCAGCCCACAGGACAGGCCTAACGAAAAACTGTTTTTT. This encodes CASSPQDRPNEKLFF.